The present TCR beta chain was sequenced within a study of Graves' ophthalmopathy and Graves' hyperthyroidism. This CDR3 has 15 amino acids. The J segment lost 4 bases and the V segment lost 7 bases, leaving 12 bases of the junction unmatched. PBMCs stemmed from around 9.1 ml of fresh peripheral blood. The sequenced template was RNA, covering the TCR beta CDR3 region. Following a first-round RT-PCR that used HTBI primers, a second-round multiplex PCR was carried out. Using its own MiXCR run on the multiplex PCR reads, TCRdb lists one record per CDR3 protein. The data hold about 640,000 distinct CDR3 sequences, with over 40% observed a single time.

Source material: peripheral blood. The chain couples TRBV12-3 or TRBV12-4 to TRBJ2-7; 8 nucleotides line up with TRBD1. The clonotype was recovered from an adult man with Graves' ophthalmopathy. The CDR3 protein is CASTGTGHRLYEQYF. The CDR3 DNA reads as TGTGCCAGCACCGGGACAGGTCACCGATTATACGAGCAGTACTTC.